This T cell receptor (beta chain) emerged from a study of OX40 agonist ivuxolimab in advanced cancers. TCRdb keeps only in-frame clones here, not all; method: immunoSEQ multiplex PCR. The data contain 95,000 to 150,000 clones, around 93% of them seen just once; the ten biggest clones take up roughly 0.15%. J gave up 5 bases and V 4 bases, and 8 bases lay outside the gene matches. The CDR3 is 15 residues long. Germline V CDR1 and CDR2: LNHNV, YYDKDF (reference sequence). This TCR was recovered from an adult with an advanced solid tumor such as melanoma, head and neck, liver or kidney cancer. The chain employs TRBV15 and TRBJ2-1; 7 positions match TRBD2. Sequenced material: CD4+ or CD8+ T cells sorted from blood, taken in a trial of the OX40 agonist ivuxolimab. The CDR3 region is CATSKAGERDNEQFF. CDR3 in DNA: TGTGCCACCAGCAAGGCGGGAGAAAGGGACAATGAGCAGTTCTTC.